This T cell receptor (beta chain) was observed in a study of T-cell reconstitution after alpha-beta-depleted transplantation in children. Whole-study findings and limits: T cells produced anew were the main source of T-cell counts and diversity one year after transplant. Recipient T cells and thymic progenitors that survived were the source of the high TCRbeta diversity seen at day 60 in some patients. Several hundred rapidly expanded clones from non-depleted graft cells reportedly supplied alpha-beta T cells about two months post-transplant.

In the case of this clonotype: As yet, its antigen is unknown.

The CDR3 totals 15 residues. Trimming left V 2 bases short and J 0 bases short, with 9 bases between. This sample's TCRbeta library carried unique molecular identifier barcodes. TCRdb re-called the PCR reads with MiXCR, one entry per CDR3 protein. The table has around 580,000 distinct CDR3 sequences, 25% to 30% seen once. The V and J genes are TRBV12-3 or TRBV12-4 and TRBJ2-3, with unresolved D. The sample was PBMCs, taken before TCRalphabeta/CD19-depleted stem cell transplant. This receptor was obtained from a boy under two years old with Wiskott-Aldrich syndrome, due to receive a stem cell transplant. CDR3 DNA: TGTGCCAGCAGTTTAAGGGTTCCTAGCACAGATACGCAGTATTTT. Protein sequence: CASSLRVPSTDTQYF.